These 32 T cell receptor beta chains came from one sample sequenced in a study of identifying expanded T cells in peripheral blood. The repertoire was sequenced with immunoSEQ multiplex PCR; TCRdb's copy has only in-frame clones and lacks some. This table has some 72,000 clones, approximately 87% appearing once. Specimen: blood. All receptors come from a person aged 18 to 70 in good health.

CDR3 loop: CASTNRARGETQYF. The DNA for the CDR3 is TGTGCCAGCACGAACAGGGCGCGAGGGGAGACCCAGTACTTC. The J gene is TRBJ2-5, the V gene TRBV6-1; TRBD1 is a possible D gene (6 bases). Trimming shortened V by 7 bases and J by 5 bases, and 17 bases separated the two germline ends. This CDR3 has 14 amino acids. Germline values: CDR1 MNHNS, CDR2 SASEGT.

The V gene is TRBV7-8, the J gene TRBJ2-7, with 11 bases identical to TRBD2. Trimming removed 5 bases from V and 4 bases from J; junction bases left unmatched: 10. The CDR3 sequence is 16 residues long. Germline CDR1 is SGHVS and CDR2 is FQNEAQ. This CDR3 reads CASSPVGGLAEYEQYF. The CDR3 bases are TGTGCCAGCAGCCCGGTCGGGGGACTAGCGGAATACGAGCAGTACTTC.

This rearrangement joins TRBV4-3 to TRBJ2-2; D gene uncertain. CDR3 length: 15 residues. V lost 0 bases and J 5 bases, leaving 10 bases between the germline ends. The germline V gene encodes CDR1 LGHNA and CDR2 YSLEER. CDR3 protein: CASSQDLGLTGELFF. The CDR3 DNA is TGCGCCAGCAGCCAAGATTTGGGCCTGACCGGGGAGCTGTTTTTT.

This clone was detected only a few times. V and J are TRBV6-5 and TRBJ2-7; D unclear. V lost 2 bases to trimming and J lost 0 bases, with 11 bases between them. CDR1 and CDR2 from the germline V gene are MNHEY and SVGAGI. This CDR3 has 15 amino acids. The CDR3 nucleotides read TGTGCCAGCAGTTACGAGGCTTTCGACTCCTACGAGCAGTACTTC. Its translation: CASSYEAFDSYEQYF.

The genes are TRBV9 and TRBJ2-7, with TRBD1 matching 11 bases. Losses at the gene ends were 4 bases for V and 6 bases for J; bases not matched to a gene: 3. This CDR3 spans 13 amino acids. CDR1 and CDR2 (germline): SGDLS, YYNGEE. The CDR3 DNA is TGTGCCAGCAGCCCCGGGACAGGGGGCGAGCAGTACTTC. It codes for CASSPGTGGEQYF.

This clone is a singleton in its sample. This chain links TRBV7-9 with TRBJ1-3; D is ambiguous. The germline CDR1 and CDR2 sequences are SEHNR and FQNEAQ (reference sequence). Between the trimmed V and J ends, which lost 3 bases and 0 bases, there was a span of 6 bases. This CDR3 region has 14 residues. CDR3 in DNA: TGTGCCAGCAGCTTGGCCAGCTCTGGAAACACCATATATTTT. This translates into CASSLASSGNTIYF.

The chain carries TRBV5-1 and TRBJ2-3; maybe TRBD2 (6 bases). CDR1 is SGHRS, CDR2 YFSETQ, per germline. The CDR3 covers 14 residues. Trimming took 6 bases from V and 2 from J, leaving 13 bases between them. DNA of the CDR3: TGCGCCAGCACCATAGCGGATATCACAGATACGCAGTATTTT. This gives the protein CASTIADITDTQYF.

The chain has TRBV6-1 and TRBJ2-7, with TRBD1 as a possible D gene (6 bases). CDR3 length: 16 residues. CDR1 and CDR2 from the germline V gene are MNHNS and SASEGT. Trimming took 4 bases from V and 2 from J, leaving 18 bases between them. CDR3 amino acids: CASSGLGAITTYEQYF. CDR3 DNA sequence: TGTGCCAGCAGTGGGCTGGGGGCGATCACCACCTACGAGCAGTACTTC.

V usage is TRBV18 and J usage is TRBJ2-6; perhaps D is TRBD1 or TRBD2 (5 bases each). V was pared by 6 bases and J by 0 bases, with 30 bases between. The CDR3 is 22 amino acids. From germline, CDR1 is KGHSH and CDR2 LQKENI. The CDR3 protein is CASSITYPGPKVTSSGANVLTF. In DNA, the CDR3 is TGTGCCAGCTCGATCACCTACCCGGGACCCAAGGTCACTAGCTCTGGGGCCAACGTCCTGACTTTC.

This clone has a handful of counts. CDR3 protein: CASSTGDGYTF. CDR3 DNA sequence: TGTGCCAGCAGTACAGGGGATGGCTACACCTTC. The chain combines TRBV28 with TRBJ1-2; 7 nucleotides match TRBD1. V dropped 5 bases and J dropped 6; count of bases not matched to a gene: 0. This CDR3 is 11 amino acids long. CDR1 is MDHEN and CDR2 is SYDVKM in the germline V gene.

The chain combines TRBV20-1 with TRBJ1-1; unclear D gene. Per the germline V gene, CDR1 is DFQATT and CDR2 is SNEGSKA (reference sequence). The CDR3 sequence is 11 residues long. Trimming cost V 3 bases and J 3 bases, with 5 bases left between them. The CDR3, as DNA: TGCAGTGCTAGCGGGGACACTGAAGCTTTCTTT. Translated: CSASGDTEAFF.

This clone was observed once. J is TRBJ1-1 and V is TRBV13; D perhaps matches TRBD1 (6 bases). Germline CDR1 PRHDT, CDR2 FYEKMQ (reference sequence). The CDR3 has 13 amino acids. With 2 bases removed from V and 4 bases from J, the gap between germline ends came to 8 bases. CDR3 DNA sequence: TGTGCCAGCAGCTTAAGGGGGGTCACTGAAGCTTTCTTT. Protein product: CASSLRGVTEAFF.

This clone was seen once. The chain is built from TRBV28 and TRBJ2-7; D uncertain. Trimming removed 1 base at V and 3 bases at J, with 4 bases between. The CDR3 is made up of 12 amino acids. Per the germline V gene, CDR1 is MDHEN and CDR2 is SYDVKM. Written as DNA, the CDR3 is TGTGCCAGCAGTTTATTTGGCTACGAGCAGTACTTC. The encoded protein is CASSLFGYEQYF.

The chain joins TRBV4-3 to TRBJ1-4; weak D call: TRBD1 (5 bases). This CDR3 contains 18 residues. V shed 0 bases and J shed 0 bases, with 14 bases lying between them. Looked up from germline, CDR1 is LGHNA and CDR2 is YSLEER. DNA of the CDR3: TGCGCCAGCAGCCAAGATGGGGCGCCTAGTGCAACTAATGAAAAACTGTTTTTT. Translated, it gives CASSQDGAPSATNEKLFF.

The chain is built from TRBV5-1 and TRBJ1-2, with D maybe TRBD1 (5 bases). V lost 5 bases, J lost 1 base, and 15 bases lay in between. The CDR3 covers 15 residues. Germline V CDR1 and CDR2: SGHRS, YFSETQ. The CDR3 loop is CASSSYPDSNYGYTF. DNA for the CDR3: TGCGCCAGCAGTTCTTACCCAGACAGTAACTATGGCTACACCTTC.

This clone was seen only once. V gene TRBV20-1 combines with J gene TRBJ2-5, with D tentatively TRBD1 or TRBD2 (5 bases each). Germline values: CDR1 DFQATT, CDR2 SNEGSKA (reference sequence). CDR3 length: 11 residues. V was trimmed by 7 bases and J by 4 bases, leaving 10 bases between them. Written as DNA, the CDR3 is TGCAGTGAACAGAGGGGAGAGACCCAGTACTTC. It translates to CSEQRGETQYF.

This sequence joins TRBV5-4 and TRBJ1-1; D is ambiguous. CDR1 SGHNT and CDR2 YYREEE come from the germline V gene (reference sequence). CDR3 length equals 14 residues. V lost 4 bases, J lost 3 bases, and 13 bases lay in between. This chain's CDR3 is CASSPTYRDTEAFF. The DNA for the CDR3 is TGTGCCAGCAGCCCTACCTATAGGGACACTGAAGCTTTCTTT.

Of note for this clone: A junction end diverges from the germline sequence, so it may reflect a read error. The V call is TRBV5-8, the J call TRBJ2-6; D remains ambiguous. The CDR3 covers 13 residues. CDR1 is SGHTS and CDR2 is YDEGEE in the germline V gene. This chain's CDR3 is CASRFSGANVLTF. The DNA of the CDR3 is TGTGCCAGCCGCTTTTCCGGGGCCAACGTCCTGACTTTC. Drawing the rest from reference TRBV5-8 and TRBJ2-6, the complete variable domain is EAGVTQSPTHLIKTRGQQATLRCSPISGHTSVYWYQQALGLGLQFLLWYDEGEERNRGNFPPRFSGRQFPNYSSELNVNALELEDSALYLCASRFSGANVLTFGAGSRLTVL.

The chain is built from TRBV7-2 and TRBJ2-3, with D tentatively TRBD1 or TRBD2 (5 bases each). The CDR3 contains 16 residues. Trimming cost V 5 bases and J 3 bases, with 18 bases left between them. CDR1 and CDR2 (germline): SGHTA, FQGNSA. The CDR3 sequence is CASSTRGGQGTDTQYF. CDR3 coding DNA: TGTGCCAGCAGCACAAGGGGCGGGCAGGGTACAGATACGCAGTATTTT.

The CDR3 DNA follows: TGTGCCAGCAGTTGGGACAGCCTCATTCAGTACTTC. Translating gives CASSWDSLIQYF. This chain connects TRBV2 to TRBJ2-4; TRBD1 aligns across 7 bases. The germline V gene encodes CDR1 SNHLY and CDR2 FYNNEI. This CDR3 region has 12 residues. Losses at the gene ends were 5 bases for V and 9 bases for J; bases not matched to a gene: 4. Full variable domain (rest looked up from reference TRBV2 and TRBJ2-4): EPEVTQTPSHQVTQMGQEVILRCVPISNHLYFYWYRQILGQKVEFLVSFYNNEISEKSEIFDDQFSVERPDGSNFTLKIRSTKLEDSAMYFCASSWDSLIQYFGAGTRLSVL.

The chain joins TRBV19 to TRBJ2-4, with D possibly matching TRBD1 (5 bases). Germline values: CDR1 LNHDA, CDR2 SQIVND (reference sequence). This CDR3 has 16 residues. The V end lost 2 bases, the J end lost 6 bases, and 17 bases lay between the germline ends. CDR3 bases: TGTGCCAGTAGTATAAACCCAACAGGATGGGGAAACATTCAGTACTTC. Its protein product is CASSINPTGWGNIQYF. The full variable domain, completed using reference TRBV19 and TRBJ2-4, is DGGITQSPKYLFRKEGQNVTLSCEQNLNHDAMYWYRQDPGQGLRLIYYSQIVNDFQKGDIAEGYSVSREKKESFPLTVTSAQKNPTAFYLCASSINPTGWGNIQYFGAGTRLSVL.

This rearrangement joins TRBV11-2 to TRBJ1-3; D is unclear. The V gene lost 5 bases and the J gene lost 5 bases, with 16 bases spanning the gap. This CDR3 comprises 15 residues. CDR1 is SGHAT, CDR2 FQNNGV, per germline. CDR3 protein: CASSPLDKMRNTIYF. The CDR3 DNA reads as TGTGCCAGCAGCCCGTTAGACAAGATGCGAAACACCATATATTTT.

Only one count was recorded for this clone. This chain joins TRBV5-3 and TRBJ1-1; TRBD1 matches at 8 bases. TRBV5-3 is filed as an ORF, its function uncertain. The CDR3 length is 16 residues. J was trimmed by 2 bases and V by 7 bases; bases with no gene match: 13. In DNA form, the CDR3 reads TGTGCCAGAGAATCCGGACAGGGAAATCTTAACACTGAAGCTTTCTTT. Encoded protein: CARESGQGNLNTEAFF.

This clone was picked up one time. This chain joins TRBV5-6 and TRBJ1-5; D remains unclear. The V and J ends lost 4 bases and 9 bases respectively, with 17 bases between them. This CDR3 has 14 residues. Germline CDR1 reads SGHDT; CDR2 reads YYEEEE. The CDR3 sequence: CASSPDPTVWPQHF. DNA of the CDR3: TGTGCCAGCAGCCCGGACCCAACCGTATGGCCCCAGCATTTT. Variable domain in full (rest from reference TRBV5-6 and TRBJ1-5): DAGVTQSPTHLIKTRGQQVTLRCSPKSGHDTVSWYQQALGQGPQFIFQYYEEEERQRGNFPDRFSGHQFPNYSSELNVNALLLGDSALYLCASSPDPTVWPQHFGDGTRLSIL.

CDR3 sequence reads: CASSLGSSYNEQFF. Here the CDR3 DNA reads TGTGCCAGTAGTCTCGGGAGCTCCTACAATGAGCAGTTCTTC. V and J are TRBV19 and TRBJ2-1, with a possible D match to TRBD2 (6 bases). CDR3 size: 14 residues. V was trimmed by 5 bases and J by 0 bases, leaving 8 bases between them. The V gene's germline CDR1 is LNHDA and CDR2 SQIVND (reference sequence).

The chain carries TRBV18 and TRBJ2-3; D gene uncertain. The CDR3 is made up of 11 amino acids. Looked up from germline, CDR1 is KGHSH and CDR2 is LQKENI. Trimming removed 2 bases from V and 5 bases from J, with 2 bases in between. CDR3 loop: CASSPLDTQYF. Here the CDR3 DNA reads TGTGCCAGCTCACCATTAGATACGCAGTATTTT.

The DNA for the CDR3 is TGTGCCAGCAGCTTTTCTCGAGACAGGGAGCAGTTCTTC. This translates into CASSFSRDREQFF. The chain has TRBV7-3 and TRBJ2-1; D is possibly TRBD1 (6 bases). CDR1 and CDR2 (germline): SGHTA, FQGTGA. Trimming pared 3 bases from V and 10 bases from J, leaving 13 bases between. This CDR3 comprises 13 residues.

This chain joins TRBV6-4 and TRBJ1-1; TRBD1 might be the D (5 bases). CDR1 and CDR2 from the germline V gene are MRHNA and SNTAGT. CDR3 length equals 13 residues. The ends were cut back, 4 bases at V and 1 base at J, with 7 bases in the middle. CDR3 amino acids: CASSGQPNTEAFF. Here the CDR3 DNA reads TGTGCCAGCAGTGGACAGCCGAACACTGAAGCTTTCTTT.

The rearrangement uses TRBV6-5 and TRBJ1-2; TRBD1 might be the D (6 bases). The CDR3 covers 13 residues. The V end lost 8 bases, the J end lost 3 bases, and 13 bases lay between the germline ends. Germline CDR1 MNHEY, CDR2 SVGAGI. The CDR3 DNA reads as TGTGCCAGCCATGAGGACAGCTACTATGGCTACACCTTC. Protein sequence: CASHEDSYYGYTF.

The genes are TRBV5-1 and TRBJ2-7; D might be TRBD1 (6 bases). The germline gives CDR1 SGHRS, CDR2 YFSETQ. The length of the CDR3 is 13 residues. Between the trimmed V and J ends, which lost 6 bases and 6 bases, there was a span of 16 bases. The CDR3 is CASNLQGNSEQYF. In DNA, the CDR3 is TGCGCCAGCAATCTACAGGGAAATTCCGAGCAGTACTTC.

This chain joins TRBV7-9 and TRBJ2-1; the D is unclear. The germline V and J ends were trimmed by 1 base and 3 bases, with 16 bases remaining between them. The CDR3 sequence is 17 residues long. Germline assignment: CDR1 SEHNR and CDR2 FQNEAQ (reference sequence). The CDR3 protein is CASSLDGLGKSYNEQFF. In DNA, the CDR3 is TGTGCCAGCAGCTTAGACGGGTTAGGAAAGAGCTACAATGAGCAGTTCTTC. The full variable domain, in which reference TRBV7-9 and TRBJ2-1 provide the parts outside the CDR3, is DTGVSQNPRHKITKRGQNVTFRCDPISEHNRLYWYRQTLGQGPEFLTYFQNEAQLEKSRLLSDRFSAERPKGSFSTLEIQRTEQGDSAMYLCASSLDGLGKSYNEQFFGPGTRLTVL.

This rearrangement joins TRBV28 to TRBJ1-5; TRBD1 is a possible D gene (6 bases). CDR3 length equals 18 residues. Germline loops: CDR1 MDHEN, CDR2 SYDVKM. The V and J ends lost 2 bases and 0 bases respectively, with 17 bases between them. The CDR3 nucleotides are TGTGCCAGCAGTTTAAGACAGGTATTCCCAAATAGCAATCAGCCCCAGCATTTT. This gives the protein CASSLRQVFPNSNQPQHF. The variable domain in full, completed from reference TRBV28 and TRBJ1-5, reads DVKVTQSSRYLVKRTGEKVFLECVQDMDHENMFWYRQDPGLGLRLIYFSYDVKMKEKGDIPEGYSVSREKKERFSLILESASTNQTSMYLCASSLRQVFPNSNQPQHFGDGTRLSIL.